Below are 23 T cell receptor beta chains sequenced from a single sample in a study of human T cells and chemical hapten exposure. Time point: patch test 2, 6 weeks after DPC sensitization. Treatment given: therapeutic diphenylcyclopropenone sensitization with weekly scalp DPC. TCRdb ran MiXCR on the RACE reads and lists one entry per CDR3 protein. This table holds tens of thousands of distinct CDR3 sequences, about 6.6% found once. Sample: whole blood, taken in connection with sensitization to the hapten diphenylcyclopropenone (DPC). All receptors derive from a woman in her thirties with alopecia areata. Some clones in this sample may be carry-over from other donors' samples.

This clonotype was observed a few times. The chain uses TRBV6-5 and TRBJ1-6; possible D gene TRBD1, 5 bases. The CDR3 extends over 14 amino acids. Germline assignment: CDR1 MNHEY and CDR2 SVGAGI. Trimming took 4 bases from V and 10 from J, leaving 14 bases between them. The CDR3 coding sequence is TGTGCCAGCAGTTCCCCGACCTGGGGGTCACCCCTCCACTTT. Protein sequence: CASSSPTWGSPLHF.

At least ten counts were recorded for this clonotype. The J gene is TRBJ1-5, the V gene TRBV12-3 or TRBV12-4; D is possibly TRBD1 (5 bases). This CDR3 is 15 amino acids long. Between the trimmed V and J ends, which lost 6 bases and 1 base, there was a span of 13 bases. CDR3 in amino acids: CASREGSWSNQPQHF. In DNA, the CDR3 is TGTGCCAGCAGAGAGGGGTCATGGAGCAATCAGCCCCAGCATTTT.

This clonotype was observed at least ten times. The chain carries TRBV6-1 and TRBJ2-7, with 9 bases fitting TRBD1. CDR1 and CDR2 (germline): MNHNS, SASEGT. This CDR3 is built from 15 residues. Unmatched junction bases numbered 13, after V lost 6 bases and J lost 7 bases. CDR3 protein: CASRATTGGAGEQYF. CDR3 sequence (DNA): TGTGCCAGCAGGGCAACCACAGGGGGCGCGGGGGAGCAGTACTTC.

In its sample, this clonotype was seen a few times. The gene calls are TRBV3-1 and TRBJ2-2; 7 bases match TRBD1. CDR1 is LGHDT, CDR2 YNNKEL, per germline (reference sequence). The ends lost 4 bases at V and 2 bases at J; junction bases unmatched: 4. This CDR3 is built from 15 residues. CDR3 sequence: CASSPWDSNTGELFF. For the CDR3, the DNA is TGTGCCAGCAGCCCCTGGGACAGCAACACCGGGGAGCTGTTTTTT. Full variable domain (remainder filled in from reference TRBV3-1 and TRBJ2-2): DTAVSQTPKYLVTQMGNDKSIKCEQNLGHDTMYWYKQDSKKFLKIMFSYNNKELIINETVPNRFSPKSPDKAHLNLHINSLELGDSAVYFCASSPWDSNTGELFFGEGSRLTVL.

In this sample, this clonotype turned up many times. The genes are TRBV19 and TRBJ1-5, with 7 bases that match TRBD1. The CDR3 spans 15 residues. Trimming cost V 4 bases and J 7 bases; bases outside gene matches: 10. Germline CDR1 is LNHDA and CDR2 is SQIVND (reference sequence). CDR3 DNA: TGTGCCAGTAGTAGAGGGACACAGGGGCACCAGCCCCAGCATTTT. Its protein product is CASSRGTQGHQPQHF.

This clonotype was observed many times. Sequence at one end of the junction differs from germline and may be a read error. The chain links TRBV3-1 to TRBJ2-7; 8 bases are a match to TRBD2. CDR1 is LGHDT, CDR2 YNNKEL, per germline (reference sequence). CDR3 length: 12 amino acids. CDR3 sequence (DNA): TGTGCCAGCAGTTCCGGGACTAGAGACTCCGTATTC. Translating gives CASSSGTRDSVF.

This clonotype was seen at least ten times. The chain carries TRBV15 and TRBJ1-2; 7 bases align to TRBD1. Germline CDR1 is LNHNV and CDR2 is YYDKDF (reference sequence). The CDR3 is 14 amino acids. Germline trimming cut 1 base from V and 13 bases from J; bases unmatched to any gene: 12. CDR3 bases: TGTGCCACCAGCAGAGGCCAGGGGGTCAAAGCCTCCACCTTC. Its translation: CATSRGQGVKASTF.

V is TRBV9 and J is TRBJ2-7; 7 nucleotides align to TRBD1. V was pared by 4 bases and J by 3 bases, with 16 bases of the junction left unmatched. The CDR3 loop spans 17 amino acids. Per the germline V gene, CDR1 is SGDLS and CDR2 is YYNGEE. CDR3 bases: TGTGCCAGCAGCTCTCCGTTAACAGGGGCCGCCTACTACGAGCAGTACTTC. It is translated as CASSSPLTGAAYYEQYF.

This clonotype was detected a few times. J is TRBJ2-5 and V is TRBV4-1; TRBD2 matches at 11 bases. The CDR3 spans 17 residues. The junction had 7 bases not matched to a gene; V was cut back by 2 bases and J by 2 bases. CDR1 is MGHRA, CDR2 YSYEKL, per germline. The DNA for the CDR3 is TGCGCCAGCAGCCAACCACTAGCGGGGGCCAGTCAAGAGACCCAGTACTTC. Translating it yields CASSQPLAGASQETQYF.

This clonotype has at least ten counts. The gene calls are TRBV20-1 and TRBJ1-1; D possibly corresponds to TRBD1 (6 bases). Trimming cost V 3 bases and J 4 bases, with 15 bases left between them. This CDR3 comprises 14 residues. The V gene's germline CDR1 is DFQATT and CDR2 SNEGSKA (reference sequence). The CDR3 sequence: CSASAEGGITEAFF. In nucleotides, the CDR3 is TGCAGTGCTAGTGCCGAAGGGGGTATCACTGAAGCTTTCTTT.

This clonotype was seen many times. The CDR3 region is CSVERQTLNAFF. CDR3 DNA: TGCAGCGTTGAAAGGCAGACACTGAACGCTTTCTTT. This chain joins TRBV29-1 and TRBJ1-1; no firm D call. Trimming removed 2 bases from V and 11 bases from J, with 15 bases in between. The length of the CDR3 is 12 residues. Germline values: CDR1 SQVTM, CDR2 ANQGSEA.

In this sample, this clonotype turned up many times. This chain links TRBV5-6 with TRBJ2-5; 7 bases agree with TRBD2. Germline V CDR1 and CDR2: SGHDT, YYEEEE. V shed 7 bases and J 3 bases; nucleotides not matched to a gene: 3. The CDR3 contains 12 residues. The CDR3 is CASGLVEETQYF. CDR3 nucleotide sequence: TGTGCCAGCGGACTAGTCGAAGAGACCCAGTACTTC.

This clonotype was recorded many times. The chain couples TRBV18 to TRBJ1-4; possibly TRBD1 for D (6 bases). The CDR3 spans 14 residues. The V and J ends lost 3 bases and 3 bases respectively, with 8 bases between them. Germline V gene lookup returns CDR1 KGHSH and CDR2 LQKENI. The CDR3, as DNA: TGTGCCAGCTCACCTGGACAGCCTAATGAAAAACTGTTTTTT. Translating gives CASSPGQPNEKLFF.

The rearrangement uses TRBV21-1 and TRBJ1-2; the table gives TRBD1 as D, unverified against the DNA. TRBV21-1 is given as a pseudogene. CDR3 length: 14 residues. CDR3 bases: TGTGCCAGCAGCCCGGGGACAACTAACTATGGCTACACCTTC. Residues: CASSPGTTNYGYTF.

This clonotype has a count of ten or more. This chain joins TRBV25-1 and TRBJ1-3; D is unclear. This CDR3 has 13 amino acids. V was shortened by 8 bases and J by 1 base, with 9 bases between the two germline ends. The germline V gene has CDR1 MGHDK and CDR2 SYGVNS. Written as DNA, the CDR3 is TGTGCCAGCGAAAGGAATTCTGGAAACACCATATATTTT. Its protein product is CASERNSGNTIYF.

This clonotype showed up many times. The chain carries TRBV2 and TRBJ2-3, with TRBD1 identical over 8 bases. V gave up 4 bases and J gave up 5 bases; unmatched junction bases: 5. Germline V gene lookup returns CDR1 SNHLY and CDR2 FYNNEI. The CDR3 sequence is 14 residues long. CDR3 in DNA: TGTGCCAGCAGTGCTCAGGGGGCCGGAGATACGCAGTATTTT. Protein sequence: CASSAQGAGDTQYF. Full variable domain (rest looked up from reference TRBV2 and TRBJ2-3): EPEVTQTPSHQVTQMGQEVILRCVPISNHLYFYWYRQILGQKVEFLVSFYNNEISEKSEIFDDQFSVERPDGSNFTLKIRSTKLEDSAMYFCASSAQGAGDTQYFGPGTRLTVL.

In this sample, this clonotype turned up a few times. The genes are TRBV7-9 and TRBJ1-2; 9 bases are shared with TRBD1. There are 16 residues in the CDR3. The trim removed 5 bases at V and 6 bases at J, leaving 13 bases unmatched. CDR1 is SEHNR, CDR2 FQNEAQ, per germline (reference sequence). The CDR3 loop is CASSPQGAKGRDGYTF. CDR3 bases: TGTGCCAGCAGCCCACAGGGGGCGAAGGGTAGAGATGGCTACACCTTC.

Many counts were recorded for this clonotype. Its ends do not fully match the called genes, so a read error is possible. This chain connects TRBV6-5 to TRBJ1-6, with D tentatively TRBD1 (5 bases). This CDR3 comprises 18 residues. CDR1 and CDR2 from the germline V gene are MNHEY and SVGAGI. CDR3 sequence (DNA): TGTGCCAGCAGTAACTCGGGGCCCGGGACGGGGAGAAGCTCACCCCTCCACTTT. It translates to CASSNSGPGTGRSSPLHF.

This clonotype was observed at least ten times. The chain carries TRBV3-1 and TRBJ1-1; no clear D gene. The CDR3 contains 14 residues. Trimming removed 3 bases from V and 3 bases from J, with 11 bases in between. Germline CDR1 and CDR2: LGHDT and YNNKEL (reference sequence). DNA for the CDR3: TGTGCCAGCAGCCATCCTTCGGGCTACACTGAAGCTTTCTTT. It encodes CASSHPSGYTEAFF.

This clonotype showed up many times. V usage is TRBV27 and J usage is TRBJ2-7, with 7 bases aligning to TRBD2. The CDR3 covers 15 residues. CDR1 and CDR2 from the germline V gene are MNHEY and SMNVEV (reference sequence). Trimming removed 2 bases from V and 0 bases from J; junction bases left unmatched: 4. The CDR3: CASSLKGRVSYEQYF. CDR3 bases: TGTGCCAGCAGTTTAAAGGGGAGGGTCTCCTACGAGCAGTACTTC.

There are a few counts of this clonotype. J is TRBJ2-1 and V is TRBV30; the match to TRBD1 covers 7 bases. The V and J ends lost 0 bases and 10 bases, in that order; junction bases with no gene match: 9. This CDR3 is built from 14 residues. Looked up from germline, CDR1 is GTSNPN and CDR2 is SVGIG (reference sequence). CDR3 nucleotide sequence: TGTGCCTGGAGTGTAGGTGGGGCCAGGGGGGAGCAGTTCTTC. Protein: CAWSVGGARGEQFF.

The V and J genes are TRBV28 and TRBJ1-1, with unresolved D. The CDR3 spans 14 residues. The germline V and J ends were trimmed by 5 bases and 6 bases, with 16 bases remaining between them. Looked up from germline, CDR1 is MDHEN and CDR2 is SYDVKM. CDR3 DNA: TGTGCCAGCAGTCCCCGTGTCAGTAGCCCTGAAGCTTTCTTT. Translating it yields CASSPRVSSPEAFF.

The table lists this clonotype with many counts. The chain carries TRBV29-1 and TRBJ1-2; no definite D call. This CDR3 comprises 13 residues. Germline assignment: CDR1 SQVTM and CDR2 ANQGSEA. The germline V and J ends were trimmed by 4 bases and 8 bases, with 17 bases remaining between them. Here the CDR3 DNA reads TGCAGCGTTGTTCTCCTCGCCACGGGGGGCTACACCTTC. Amino acids: CSVVLLATGGYTF.